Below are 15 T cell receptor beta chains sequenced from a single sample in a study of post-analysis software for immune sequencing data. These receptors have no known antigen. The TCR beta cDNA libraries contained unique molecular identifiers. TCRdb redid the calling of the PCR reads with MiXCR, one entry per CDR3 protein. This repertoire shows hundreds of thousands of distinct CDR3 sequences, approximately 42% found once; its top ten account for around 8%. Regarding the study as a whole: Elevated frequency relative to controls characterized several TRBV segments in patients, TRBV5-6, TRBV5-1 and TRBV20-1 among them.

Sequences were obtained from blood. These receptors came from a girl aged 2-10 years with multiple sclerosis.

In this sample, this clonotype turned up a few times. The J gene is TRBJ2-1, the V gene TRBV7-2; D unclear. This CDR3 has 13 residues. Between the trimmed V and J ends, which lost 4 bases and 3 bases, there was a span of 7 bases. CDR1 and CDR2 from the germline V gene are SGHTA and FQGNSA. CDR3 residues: CASSYLYYNEQFF. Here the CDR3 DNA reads TGTGCCAGCAGCTACCTATACTACAATGAGCAGTTCTTC.

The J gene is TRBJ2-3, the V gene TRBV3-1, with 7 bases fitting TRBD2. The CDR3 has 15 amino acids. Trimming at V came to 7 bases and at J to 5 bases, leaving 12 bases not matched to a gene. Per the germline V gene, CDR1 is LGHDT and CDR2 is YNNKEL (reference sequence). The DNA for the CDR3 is TGTGCCAGCACCTCAAGCGGGACTTGGGGAGATACGCAGTATTTT. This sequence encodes CASTSSGTWGDTQYF.

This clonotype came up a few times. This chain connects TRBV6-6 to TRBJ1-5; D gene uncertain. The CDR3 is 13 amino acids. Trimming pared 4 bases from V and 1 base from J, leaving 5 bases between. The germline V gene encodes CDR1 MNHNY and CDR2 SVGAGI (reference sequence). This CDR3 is CASSWESNQPQHF. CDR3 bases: TGTGCCAGCAGTTGGGAAAGCAATCAGCCCCAGCATTTT.

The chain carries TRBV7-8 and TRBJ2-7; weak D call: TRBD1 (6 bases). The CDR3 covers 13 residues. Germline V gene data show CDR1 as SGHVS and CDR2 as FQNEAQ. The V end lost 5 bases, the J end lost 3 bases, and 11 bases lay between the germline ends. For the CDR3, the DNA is TGTGCCAGCAGCCTGAGACAGGTCTACGAGCAGTACTTC. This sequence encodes CASSLRQVYEQYF.

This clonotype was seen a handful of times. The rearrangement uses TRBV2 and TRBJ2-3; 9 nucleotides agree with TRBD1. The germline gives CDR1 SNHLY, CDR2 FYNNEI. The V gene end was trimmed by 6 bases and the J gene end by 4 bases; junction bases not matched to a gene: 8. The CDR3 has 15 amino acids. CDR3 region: CASSLRDRVADTQYF. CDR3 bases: TGTGCCAGCAGCCTTAGGGACAGGGTCGCAGATACGCAGTATTTT.

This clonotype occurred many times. The CDR3 loop reads CATSRDLTVVETQYF. CDR3 in DNA: TGTGCCACCAGCAGAGATCTTACCGTCGTGGAGACCCAGTACTTC. The V gene is TRBV15, the J gene TRBJ2-5, with no clear D. CDR3 size: 15 residues. CDR1 and CDR2 from the germline V gene are LNHNV and YYDKDF (reference sequence). V lost 0 bases and J 5 bases, leaving 13 bases between the germline ends.

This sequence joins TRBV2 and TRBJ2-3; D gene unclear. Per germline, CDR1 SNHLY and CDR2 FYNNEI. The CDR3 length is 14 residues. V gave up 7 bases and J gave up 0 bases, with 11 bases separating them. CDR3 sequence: CASKSGISTDTQYF. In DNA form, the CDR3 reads TGTGCCAGCAAAAGTGGGATTAGCACAGATACGCAGTATTTT. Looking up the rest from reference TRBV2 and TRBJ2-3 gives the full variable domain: EPEVTQTPSHQVTQMGQEVILRCVPISNHLYFYWYRQILGQKVEFLVSFYNNEISEKSEIFDDQFSVERPDGSNFTLKIRSTKLEDSAMYFCASKSGISTDTQYFGPGTRLTVL.

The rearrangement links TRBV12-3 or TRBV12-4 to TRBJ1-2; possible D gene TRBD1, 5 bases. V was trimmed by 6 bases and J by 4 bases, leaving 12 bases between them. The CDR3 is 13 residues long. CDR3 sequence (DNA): TGTGCCAGCAGGGGGCCCCACACCTATGGCTACACCTTC. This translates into CASRGPHTYGYTF.

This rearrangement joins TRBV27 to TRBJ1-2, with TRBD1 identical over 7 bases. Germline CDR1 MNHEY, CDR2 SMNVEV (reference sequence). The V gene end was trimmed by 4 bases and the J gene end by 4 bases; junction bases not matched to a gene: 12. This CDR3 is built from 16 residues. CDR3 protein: CASSSWKPGQIYGYTF. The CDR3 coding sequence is TGTGCCAGCAGTTCCTGGAAACCGGGACAGATCTATGGCTACACCTTC.

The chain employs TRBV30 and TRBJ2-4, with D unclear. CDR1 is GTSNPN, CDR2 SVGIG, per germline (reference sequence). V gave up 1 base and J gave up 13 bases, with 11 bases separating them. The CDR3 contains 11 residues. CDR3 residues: CAWSASLGQYF. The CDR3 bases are TGTGCCTGGAGTGCCTCTTTGGGGCAGTACTTC. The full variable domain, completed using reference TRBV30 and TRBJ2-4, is SQTIHQWPATLVQPVGSPLSLECTVEGTSNPNLYWYRQAAGRGLQLLFYSVGIGQISSEVPQNLSASRPQDRQFILSSKKLLLSDSGFYLCAWSASLGQYFGAGTRLSVL.

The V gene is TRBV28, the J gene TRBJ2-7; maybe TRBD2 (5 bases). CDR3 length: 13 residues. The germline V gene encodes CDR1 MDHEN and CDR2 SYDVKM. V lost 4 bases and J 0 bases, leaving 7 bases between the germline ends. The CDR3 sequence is CASSWESSYEQYF. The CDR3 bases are TGTGCCAGCAGTTGGGAGAGCTCCTACGAGCAGTACTTC. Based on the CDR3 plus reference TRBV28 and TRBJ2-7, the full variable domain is DVKVTQSSRYLVKRTGEKVFLECVQDMDHENMFWYRQDPGLGLRLIYFSYDVKMKEKGDIPEGYSVSREKKERFSLILESASTNQTSMYLCASSWESSYEQYFGPGTRLTVT.

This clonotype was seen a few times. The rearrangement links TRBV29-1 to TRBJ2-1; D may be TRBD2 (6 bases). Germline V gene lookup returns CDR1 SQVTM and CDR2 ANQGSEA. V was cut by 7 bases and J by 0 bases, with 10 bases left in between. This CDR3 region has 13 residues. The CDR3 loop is CSAVAASYNEQFF. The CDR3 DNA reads TGCAGCGCCGTAGCGGCCTCCTACAATGAGCAGTTCTTC.

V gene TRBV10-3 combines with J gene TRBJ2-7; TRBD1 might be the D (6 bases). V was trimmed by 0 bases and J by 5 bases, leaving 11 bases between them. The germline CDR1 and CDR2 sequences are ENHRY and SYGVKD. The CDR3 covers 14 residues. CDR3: CAISESTGADEQYF. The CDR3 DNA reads TGTGCCATCAGTGAGTCGACAGGAGCGGACGAGCAGTACTTC.

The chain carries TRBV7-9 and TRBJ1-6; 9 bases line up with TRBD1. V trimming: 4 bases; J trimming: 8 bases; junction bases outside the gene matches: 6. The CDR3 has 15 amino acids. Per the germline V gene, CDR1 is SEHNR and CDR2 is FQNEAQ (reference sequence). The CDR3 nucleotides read TGTGCCAGCAGCTCGACCGGGACAGGGTATTCACCCCTCCACTTT. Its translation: CASSSTGTGYSPLHF.

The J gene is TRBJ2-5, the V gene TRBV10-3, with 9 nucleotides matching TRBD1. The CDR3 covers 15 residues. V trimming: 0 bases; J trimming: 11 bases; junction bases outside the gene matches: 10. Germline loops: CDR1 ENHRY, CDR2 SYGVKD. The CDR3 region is CAISESRTGVGEQYF. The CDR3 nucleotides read TGTGCCATCAGTGAGTCAAGGACAGGGGTTGGTGAGCAGTACTTC.